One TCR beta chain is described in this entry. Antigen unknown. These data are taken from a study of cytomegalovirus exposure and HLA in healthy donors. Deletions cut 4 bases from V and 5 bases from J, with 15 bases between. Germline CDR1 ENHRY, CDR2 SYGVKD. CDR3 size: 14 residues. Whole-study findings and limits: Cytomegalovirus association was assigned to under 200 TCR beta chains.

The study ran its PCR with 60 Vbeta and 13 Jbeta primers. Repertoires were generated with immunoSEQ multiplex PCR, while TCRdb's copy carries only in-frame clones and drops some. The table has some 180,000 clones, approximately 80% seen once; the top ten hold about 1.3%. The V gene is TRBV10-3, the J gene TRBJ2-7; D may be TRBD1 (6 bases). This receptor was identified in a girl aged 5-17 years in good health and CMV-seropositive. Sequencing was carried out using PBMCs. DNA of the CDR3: TGTGCCATCAGTGTTCAAACAGGGCCTAACGAGCAGTACTTC. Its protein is CAISVQTGPNEQYF.